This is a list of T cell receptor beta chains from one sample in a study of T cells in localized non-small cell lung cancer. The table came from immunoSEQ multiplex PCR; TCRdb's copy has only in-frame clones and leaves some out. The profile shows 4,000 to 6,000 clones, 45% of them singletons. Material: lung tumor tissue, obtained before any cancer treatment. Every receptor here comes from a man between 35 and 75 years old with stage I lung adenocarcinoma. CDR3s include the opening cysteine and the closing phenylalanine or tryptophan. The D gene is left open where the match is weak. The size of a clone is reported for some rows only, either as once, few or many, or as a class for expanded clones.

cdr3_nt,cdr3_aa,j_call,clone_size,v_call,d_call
TGCGCCAGCAGCCAAGATAGGTGGCTAGCCCGCGAGCAGTACTTC,CASSQDRWLAREQYF,TRBJ2-7,.,TRBV4-1,.
TGCGCCAGCAGCCCGGACGGCCGGAACACTGAAGCTTTCTTT,CASSPDGRNTEAFF,TRBJ1-1,many,TRBV1,.
TGTGCCAGCAGCCCTTGGACAGGGGGCGAGTCTGAAGCTTTCTTT,CASSPWTGGESEAFF,TRBJ1-1,few,TRBV14,TRBD1
TGTGCCAGCAGCTTGGAGGGTAACTACGGAAAATACAATGAGCAGTTCTTC,CASSLEGNYGKYNEQFF,TRBJ2-1,.,TRBV11-3,.
TGTGCCAGCTCACGACTCTCCTCTCTCAGGGCAACTAATGAAAAACTGTTTTTT,CASSRLSSLRATNEKLFF,TRBJ1-4,.,TRBV18,.
TGCGCCAGCAGCTTGGATGCAGGACAGGGAGATGAGCAGTTCTTC,CASSLDAGQGDEQFF,TRBJ2-1,.,TRBV5-1,TRBD1
TGTGCCAGCAGCTTAATCAGGGCCCTCCGTGAGACCCAGTACTTC,CASSLIRALRETQYF,TRBJ2-5,few,TRBV11-3,.
TGTGCCAGCTCCCCACAGGGACAAGAGACCCAGTACTTC,CASSPQGQETQYF,TRBJ2-5,.,TRBV18,.
TGTGCCAGCTCACAGGCGGGACAGAACCACGAGCAGTACTTC,CASSQAGQNHEQYF,TRBJ2-7,.,TRBV18,.
TGTGCCAGCAGATTCGGGACAGGGGTGAATCAGCCCCAGCATTTT,CASRFGTGVNQPQHF,TRBJ1-5,few,TRBV6-8,TRBD1
TGTGCCAGTAGTATTACAGGGGCCTGGGCTCAGCCCCAGCATTTT,CASSITGAWAQPQHF,TRBJ1-5,.,TRBV19,TRBD1
TGTGCCAGCTCACCACAGGGGTATGGCTACACCTTC,CASSPQGYGYTF,TRBJ1-2,.,TRBV18,.
TGTGCCTGGAGTTCGGCAGGCCACTGGGGGGGACCCCAGCATTTT,CAWSSAGHWGGPQHF,TRBJ1-5,.,TRBV30,.